This entry describes one T cell receptor (beta chain). Clones were read by immunoSEQ multiplex PCR, and TCRdb kept only the in-frame ones, dropping some. The repertoire holds some 90,000 clones, with about 89% as singletons. The data derive from a study of control samples from healthy donors and cancer patients. The source material was blood. The receptor comes from a woman aged 55-70 years in good health.

CDR3 in amino acids: CATKEEQGANVLTF. The CDR3 nucleotides are TGTGCCACCAAAGAAGAGCAAGGGGCCAACGTCCTGACTTTC. The J gene is TRBJ2-6, the V gene TRBV27, with D uncertain. Trimming took 10 bases from V and 4 from J, leaving 14 bases between them. The CDR3 totals 14 residues. Germline-derived CDR1 and CDR2 are MNHEY and SMNVEV (reference sequence).